Listed here are 21 T cell receptor beta chains from one sample, sequenced in a study of T-cell reconstitution after alpha-beta-depleted transplantation in children. Preparation of the TCRbeta library was carried out with unique molecular identifiers. A single record per CDR3 protein comes from TCRdb applying MiXCR to the PCR reads. The sample lists roughly 500,000 distinct CDR3 sequences, roughly a tenth occurring once. The sequenced sample was PBMCs, obtained before TCRalphabeta/CD19-depleted stem cell transplant. The receptors were sampled from a child aged 2 to 10 with inherited bone marrow failure, due to receive a stem cell transplant.

This clonotype was detected a few times. The chain recombines TRBV20-1 with TRBJ2-1; the D is unclear. This CDR3 region has 15 residues. CDR1 and CDR2 from the germline V gene are DFQATT and SNEGSKA (reference sequence). Trimming stripped 0 bases from V and 7 bases from J, with 16 bases between. The CDR3 spells CSARDLFSVKNEQFF. The CDR3, as DNA: TGCAGTGCTAGAGATCTGTTCTCTGTAAAGAATGAGCAGTTCTTC.

This clonotype was seen at least ten times. V gene TRBV7-8 combines with J gene TRBJ2-5; the match to TRBD2 covers 16 bases. The CDR3 is made up of 17 amino acids. Germline CDR1 SGHVS, CDR2 FQNEAQ. The V gene end was trimmed by 5 bases and the J gene end by 5 bases; junction bases not matched to a gene: 8. The CDR3 region is CASSGGLAGGPLETQYF. CDR3 coding DNA: TGTGCCAGCAGCGGGGGACTAGCGGGAGGGCCACTGGAGACCCAGTACTTC.

Notes on this clonotype: Just one base apart from a much larger clone, this may be a read error. The V call is TRBV3-1, the J call TRBJ2-7; the D gene is possibly TRBD2 (5 bases). CDR1 and CDR2 (germline): LGHDT, YNNKEL (reference sequence). The CDR3 runs to 15 residues. The CDR3 sequence: CASSQGGLAGYEHYF. The CDR3 nucleotides are TGTGCCAGCAGCCAAGGAGGTCTAGCTGGCTACGAGCATTACTTC.

This clonotype has only a few counts. V usage is TRBV12-3 or TRBV12-4 and J usage is TRBJ2-6, with D unresolved. Trimming pared 8 bases from V and 3 bases from J, leaving 14 bases between. The CDR3 runs 15 residues. The CDR3 DNA reads as TGTGCCAGCGTAGAGGTCGGCAGTGGGGCCAACGTCCTGACTTTC. Protein product: CASVEVGSGANVLTF.

This clonotype was seen ten or more times. The chain is built from TRBV27 and TRBJ2-1; tentatively, D is TRBD2 (6 bases). The CDR3 is 14 amino acids. Germline-derived CDR1 and CDR2 are MNHEY and SMNVEV (reference sequence). The ends were cut back, 7 bases at V and 5 bases at J, with 15 bases in the middle. The chain's CDR3 is CASTNLATHNEQFF. The CDR3, as DNA: TGTGCCAGCACGAACCTAGCGACCCACAATGAGCAGTTCTTC.

This clonotype was recorded many times. The rearrangement uses TRBV12-3 or TRBV12-4 and TRBJ1-5; TRBD1 might be the D (5 bases). V shed 7 bases and J shed 0 bases, with 10 bases lying between them. The CDR3 runs 14 residues. The CDR3 is CASTMGLSNQPQHF. DNA for the CDR3: TGTGCCAGCACCATGGGACTTAGCAATCAGCCCCAGCATTTT.

This clonotype has a count of ten or more. The chain combines TRBV28 with TRBJ2-3, with unresolved D. The germline CDR1 and CDR2 sequences are MDHEN and SYDVKM. V lost 7 bases, J lost 0 bases, and 8 bases lay in between. This CDR3 region has 13 residues. CDR3 protein: CASTSTSTDTQYF. The CDR3 nucleotides read TGTGCCAGCACCTCGACTAGCACAGATACGCAGTATTTT.

This clonotype was seen many times. The DNA for the CDR3 is TGTGCCAGCAGCCAAGATCCTGTCCTTGACGAGCAGTACTTC. It encodes CASSQDPVLDEQYF. The chain has TRBV3-1 and TRBJ2-7; no clear D. In germline, CDR1 is LGHDT, CDR2 YNNKEL (reference sequence). The CDR3 contains 14 residues. V lost 0 bases and J lost 5, with 11 bases in between.

The sample holds many counts of this clonotype. The gene calls are TRBV5-8 and TRBJ1-1; D gene ambiguous. The CDR3 totals 13 residues. CDR1 and CDR2 from the germline V gene are SGHTS and YDEGEE. The V end lost 9 bases, the J end lost 3 bases, and 15 bases lay between the germline ends. In DNA, the CDR3 is TGTGCCATCAGTTCAGGACCGTACACTGAAGCTTTCTTT. Its translation: CAISSGPYTEAFF.

The V gene is TRBV12-3 or TRBV12-4, the J gene TRBJ2-1; 8 bases align to TRBD2. Unmatched junction bases numbered 5, after V lost 5 bases and J lost 2 bases. The CDR3 is made up of 15 amino acids. The CDR3 sequence is CASSRLANTYNEQFF. The CDR3 DNA reads TGTGCCAGCAGTAGACTAGCGAACACCTACAATGAGCAGTTCTTC.

This clonotype has ten or more counts. The genes are TRBV6-2 or TRBV6-3 and TRBJ2-7; perhaps TRBD1 as D (6 bases). With 8 bases removed from V and 1 base from J, the gap between germline ends came to 12 bases. The germline V gene has CDR1 MNHEY and CDR2 SVGEGT. The CDR3 is 13 residues long. CDR3 in DNA: TGTGCCAGCCTCGGGACACCTTCCTACGAGCAGTACTTC. This translates into CASLGTPSYEQYF.

The DNA of the CDR3 is TGTGCCAGCACCCAGAGCTCCTACAATGAGCAGTTCTTC. As protein: CASTQSSYNEQFF. This chain connects TRBV7-9 to TRBJ2-1, with D hard to call. This CDR3 is built from 13 residues. V was shortened by 7 bases and J by 0 bases, with 7 bases between the two germline ends. The germline V gene has CDR1 SEHNR and CDR2 FQNEAQ (reference sequence).

The table lists this clonotype with many counts. The chain is built from TRBV4-3 and TRBJ2-7; 10 bases are shared with TRBD1. The germline gives CDR1 LGHNA, CDR2 YSLEER. There are 15 residues in the CDR3. V trimming: 3 bases; J trimming: 0 bases; junction bases outside the gene matches: 2. The CDR3, as DNA: TGCGCCAGCAGCCAGGGACAGGGGCGCTCCTACGAGCAGTACTTC. Its protein is CASSQGQGRSYEQYF.

This clonotype was observed at least ten times. The gene calls are TRBV5-1 and TRBJ2-7; 7 nucleotides align to TRBD1. With 4 bases clipped from V and 4 bases from J, the junction kept 11 bases outside the gene matches. The length of the CDR3 is 15 residues. Per the germline V gene, CDR1 is SGHRS and CDR2 is YFSETQ. CDR3: CASSPNRQGRYEQYF. CDR3 nucleotides: TGCGCCAGCAGCCCTAATCGACAGGGTCGGTACGAGCAGTACTTC.

As to this clonotype: A much larger clonotype is one base distant, so this may be a read error. The chain is built from TRBV28 and TRBJ2-1; a weak D match, TRBD2 (5 bases). In germline, CDR1 is MDHEN, CDR2 SYDVKM. The CDR3 has 15 residues. In nucleotides, the CDR3 is TGTGCCAGCAGTTATTCTAGCTTTTCCTACAATGAGCAGCTCTTC. It translates to CASSYSSFSYNEQLF.

The sample holds many counts of this clonotype. The rearrangement links TRBV5-4 to TRBJ2-7; D unclear. Germline V gene lookup returns CDR1 SGHNT and CDR2 YYREEE (reference sequence). Trimming left V 4 bases short and J 0 bases short, with 14 bases between. The CDR3 has 15 residues. DNA of the CDR3: TGTGCCAGCAGCCCATCGGGTTCTATCTCCTACGAGCAGTACTTC. Translated: CASSPSGSISYEQYF.

This clonotype appeared many times. The chain links TRBV20-1 to TRBJ1-2; D may be TRBD1 (5 bases). Germline loops: CDR1 DFQATT, CDR2 SNEGSKA (reference sequence). The CDR3 contains 13 residues. The CDR3 DNA follows: TGCAGCTACCTGGCAGGGAAAATGGGAGGCTACACCTTC. The encoded protein is CSYLAGKMGGYTF.

At least ten counts were recorded for this clonotype. The chain links TRBV6-5 to TRBJ2-7, with 7 positions matching TRBD1. Trimming removed 4 bases from V and 2 bases from J; junction bases left unmatched: 5. CDR3 length: 14 residues. CDR1 and CDR2 from the germline V gene are MNHEY and SVGAGI. As DNA, the CDR3 is TGTGCCAGCAGTTTAACAGGGGCTGCCTACGAGCAGTACTTC. This encodes CASSLTGAAYEQYF.

There are many counts of this clonotype. V is TRBV28 and J is TRBJ1-2, with a weak D call TRBD1 (6 bases). The CDR3 is made up of 13 amino acids. Germline CDR1 reads MDHEN; CDR2 reads SYDVKM. Trimming took 6 bases from V and 8 from J, leaving 16 bases between them. The CDR3 region has the DNA TGTGCCAGCAGGCGACAGGCCTTTTTGGGCTACACCTTC. Amino acids: CASRRQAFLGYTF.

The table lists this clonotype with many counts. This sequence joins TRBV6-5 and TRBJ2-2, with TRBD2 matching over 10 bases. Germline V gene lookup returns CDR1 MNHEY and CDR2 SVGAGI. There are 18 residues in the CDR3. V shed 2 bases, J shed 7 bases, and the junction held 13 bases outside the gene matches. The CDR3 reads CASSYVSGRAGRGGELFF. DNA for the CDR3: TGTGCCAGCAGTTACGTGAGCGGGAGGGCCGGGCGAGGCGGGGAGCTGTTTTTT.

The table lists this clonotype with many counts. The V call is TRBV27, the J call TRBJ1-1; a possible D gene is TRBD1 (5 bases). Germline values: CDR1 MNHEY, CDR2 SMNVEV (reference sequence). The CDR3 has 14 amino acids. Trimming took 7 bases from V and 4 from J, leaving 16 bases between them. This chain's CDR3 is CASNPRGRPTEAFF. CDR3 bases: TGTGCCAGCAATCCCCGGGGGAGGCCCACTGAAGCTTTCTTT.